These T cell receptor beta chains were read from a single sample in a study of post-analysis software for immune sequencing data. MiXCR, run by TCRdb on the PCR reads, gives a single entry per CDR3 protein. Of about 500,000 distinct CDR3 sequences listed, 40% to 55% are singletons. The sample comprised blood. These receptors were collected from a girl under 18 with multiple sclerosis. Each CDR3 is given with its conserved first and last residue. Fields, in order: clone size, V gene, D gene, J gene, CDR3 DNA, CDR3 protein. A D gene is named only where the DNA matches it firmly. Not every row has a clone size; where given, it reads once, few, many or a size class.

few	TRBV3-1	TRBD1	TRBJ2-3	TGTGCCAGCAGCCAAGCCCACAGGGGGGGCACAGATACGCAGTATTTT	CASSQAHRGGTDTQYF
many	TRBV12-3/TRBV12-4	TRBD1	TRBJ2-7	TGTGCCAGCAGTCCTCCAGGGGGCTCAGACGAGCAGTACTTC	CASSPPGGSDEQYF
-	TRBV9	-	TRBJ2-1	TGTGCCAGCAGCGCGCCTTGGAAACGTTCCTACAATGAGCAGTTCTTC	CASSAPWKRSYNEQFF
-	TRBV20-1	-	TRBJ2-1	TGCAGTGCTAGAGATGGGATGGGACGCGAGCAGTTCTTC	CSARDGMGREQFF
-	TRBV4-3	-	TRBJ2-3	TGCGCCAGCAGCCAAGACCCGAAACCTAGCACAGATACGCAGTATTTT	CASSQDPKPSTDTQYF
-	TRBV6-1	-	TRBJ2-3	TGTGCCAGCGGGGGTAGGATGGGCACAGATACGCAGTATTTT	CASGGRMGTDTQYF
many	TRBV29-1	-	TRBJ2-7	TGCAGCGTCTTACAGGGCTACGAGCAGTACTTC	CSVLQGYEQYF
-	TRBV9	-	TRBJ1-6	TGTGCCAGCAGCGCCCAGGGTTTCGGGTATAATTCACCCCTCCACTTT	CASSAQGFGYNSPLHF
-	TRBV4-2	-	TRBJ2-5	TGTGCCAGCAGCCAAGATCGTGGCAGAGAGACCCAGTACTTC	CASSQDRGRETQYF
-	TRBV28	TRBD1	TRBJ2-5	TGTGCCAGCAGGTCCCGGGACAGGGGCTCGGAGACCCAGTACTTC	CASRSRDRGSETQYF
-	TRBV6-6	-	TRBJ2-7	TGTGCCAGCAGTTCCGGGGGTTTGGTCAGGGGTTGGAACGAGCAGTACTTC	CASSSGGLVRGWNEQYF
few	TRBV29-1	-	TRBJ1-3	TGCAGCGTTGAAGATCCTAGGGCAGGCTACTCTGGAAACACCATATATTTT	CSVEDPRAGYSGNTIYF
-	TRBV4-2	-	TRBJ1-2	TGTGCCAGCAGCCAAGATGATTTACTGACCGCTAACTATGGCTACACCTTC	CASSQDDLLTANYGYTF
few	TRBV20-1	-	TRBJ2-3	TGCAGTGCTCCCCCGACGGCAGATACGCAGTATTTT	CSAPPTADTQYF
few	TRBV15	TRBD1	TRBJ2-7	TGTGCCACCCGGGACGGACAGGCGAACTACGAGCAGTACTTC	CATRDGQANYEQYF
once	TRBV20-1	-	TRBJ1-1	TGCAGTGCTCCACAGGGATCGAACACTGAAGCTTTCTTT	CSAPQGSNTEAFF
-	TRBV27	TRBD1	TRBJ1-5	TGTGCCAGCAGTTTAGGGACAGGGAGCAATCAGCCCCAGCATTTT	CASSLGTGSNQPQHF
few	TRBV20-1	-	TRBJ2-5	TGCAGTGCTAGAGAAAGTCGGACCCAGTACTTC	CSARESRTQYF
-	TRBV18	-	TRBJ2-3	TGTGCCAGCTCACCAATCAGCGGGACAAGCGCAGATACGCAGTATTTT	CASSPISGTSADTQYF
few	TRBV20-1	TRBD1	TRBJ1-1	TGCAGTCAAGTAGTGACAGGGGAGCCAAGGGGGGCTTTCTTT	CSQVVTGEPRGAFF
few	TRBV7-3	TRBD2	TRBJ2-2	TGTGCCAGCAGCCCCCAATCGGGGGGTCGCGCGAACACCGGGGAGCTGTTTTTT	CASSPQSGGRANTGELFF
-	TRBV10-3	-	TRBJ2-7	TGTGCCATCAGTGATGGGGGAAGGAGCGGGCTCTCCTACGAGCAGTACTTC	CAISDGGRSGLSYEQYF
-	TRBV7-2	-	TRBJ2-1	TGTGCCAGCAGCCCTCAGACAGGAATCTACAATGAGCAGTTCTTC	CASSPQTGIYNEQFF
-	TRBV2	-	TRBJ1-1	TGTGCCAGCAGCCTCCTAACGGTGAACACTGAAGCTTTCTTT	CASSLLTVNTEAFF